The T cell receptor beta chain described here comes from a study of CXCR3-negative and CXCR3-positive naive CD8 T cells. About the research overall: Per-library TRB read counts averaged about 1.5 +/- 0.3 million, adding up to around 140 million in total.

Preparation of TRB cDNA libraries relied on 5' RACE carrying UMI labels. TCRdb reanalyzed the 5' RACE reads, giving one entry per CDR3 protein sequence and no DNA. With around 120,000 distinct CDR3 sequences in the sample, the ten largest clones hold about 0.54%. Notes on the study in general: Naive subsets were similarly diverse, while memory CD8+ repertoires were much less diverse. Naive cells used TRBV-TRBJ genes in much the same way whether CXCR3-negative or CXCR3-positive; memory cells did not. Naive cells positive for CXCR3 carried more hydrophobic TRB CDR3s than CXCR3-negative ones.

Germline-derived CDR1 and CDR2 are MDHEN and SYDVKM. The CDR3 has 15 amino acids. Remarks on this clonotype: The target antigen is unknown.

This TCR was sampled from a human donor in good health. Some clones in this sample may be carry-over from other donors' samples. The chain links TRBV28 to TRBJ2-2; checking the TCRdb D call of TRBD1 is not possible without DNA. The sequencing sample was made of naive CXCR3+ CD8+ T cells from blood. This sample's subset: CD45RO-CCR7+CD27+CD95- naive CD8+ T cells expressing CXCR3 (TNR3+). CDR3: CASRADRANTGELFF.